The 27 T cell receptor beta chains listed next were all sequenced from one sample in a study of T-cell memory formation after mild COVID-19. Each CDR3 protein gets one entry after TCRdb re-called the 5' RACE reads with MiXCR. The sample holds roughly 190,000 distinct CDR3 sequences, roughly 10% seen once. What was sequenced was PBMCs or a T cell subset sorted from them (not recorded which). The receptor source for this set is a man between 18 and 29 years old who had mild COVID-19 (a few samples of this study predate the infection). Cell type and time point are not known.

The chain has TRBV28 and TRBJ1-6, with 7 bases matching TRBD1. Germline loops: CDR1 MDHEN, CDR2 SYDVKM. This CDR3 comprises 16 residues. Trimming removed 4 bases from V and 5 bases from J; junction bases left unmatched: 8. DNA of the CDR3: TGTGCCAGCAGTTCCATCACCGGGACAGATAATTCACCCCTCCACTTT. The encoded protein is CASSSITGTDNSPLHF.

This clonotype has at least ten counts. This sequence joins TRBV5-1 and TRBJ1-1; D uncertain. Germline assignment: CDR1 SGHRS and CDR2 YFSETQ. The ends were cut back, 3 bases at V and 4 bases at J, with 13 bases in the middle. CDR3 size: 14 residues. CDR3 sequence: CASSSQSARTEAFF. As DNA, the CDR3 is TGCGCCAGCAGCTCCCAATCCGCGCGCACTGAAGCTTTCTTT. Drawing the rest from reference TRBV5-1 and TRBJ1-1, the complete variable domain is KAGVTQTPRYLIKTRGQQVTLSCSPISGHRSVSWYQQTPGQGLQFLFEYFSETQRNKGNFPGRFSGRQFSNSRSEMNVSTLELGDSALYLCASSSQSARTEAFFGQGTRLTVV.

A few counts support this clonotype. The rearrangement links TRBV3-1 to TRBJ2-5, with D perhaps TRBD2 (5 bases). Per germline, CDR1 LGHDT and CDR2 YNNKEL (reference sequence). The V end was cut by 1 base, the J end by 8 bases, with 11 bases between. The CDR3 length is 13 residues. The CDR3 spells CASSQGGRTTQYF. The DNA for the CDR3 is TGTGCCAGCAGCCAAGGAGGGCGGACTACCCAGTACTTC.

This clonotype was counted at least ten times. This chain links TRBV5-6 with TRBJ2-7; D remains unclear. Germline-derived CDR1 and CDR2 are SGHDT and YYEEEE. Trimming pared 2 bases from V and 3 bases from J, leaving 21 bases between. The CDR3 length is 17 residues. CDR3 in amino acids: CASSFFTLTPMGYEQYV. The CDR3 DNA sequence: TGTGCCAGCAGCTTTTTTACGTTGACACCGATGGGCTACGAGCAGTACGTC.

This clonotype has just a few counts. The DNA of the CDR3 is TGTGCCAGCAGTTTAGGGGGTACGGCATATAGCAATCAGCCCCAGCATTTT. It specifies CASSLGGTAYSNQPQHF. The genes are TRBV12-3 or TRBV12-4 and TRBJ1-5; D unresolved. The CDR3 extends over 17 amino acids. Between the trimmed V and J ends, which lost 1 base and 0 bases, there was a span of 13 bases.

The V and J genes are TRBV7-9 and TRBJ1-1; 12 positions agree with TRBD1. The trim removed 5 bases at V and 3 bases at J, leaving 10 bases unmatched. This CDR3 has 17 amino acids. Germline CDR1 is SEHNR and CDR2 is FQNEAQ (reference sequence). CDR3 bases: TGTGCCAGCAGCACGAACCCGGGACAGGGGGCGGACACTGAAGCTTTCTTT. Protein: CASSTNPGQGADTEAFF. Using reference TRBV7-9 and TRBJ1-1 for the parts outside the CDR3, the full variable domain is DTGVSQNPRHKITKRGQNVTFRCDPISEHNRLYWYRQTLGQGPEFLTYFQNEAQLEKSRLLSDRFSAERPKGSFSTLEIQRTEQGDSAMYLCASSTNPGQGADTEAFFGQGTRLTVV.

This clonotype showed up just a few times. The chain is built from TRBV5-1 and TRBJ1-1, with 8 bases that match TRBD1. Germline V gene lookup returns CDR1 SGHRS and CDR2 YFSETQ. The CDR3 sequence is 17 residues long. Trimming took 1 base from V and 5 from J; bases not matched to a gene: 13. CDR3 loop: CASSLRSQGQGGTEAFF. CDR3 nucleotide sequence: TGCGCCAGCAGCTTGCGCTCCCAAGGACAGGGAGGGACTGAAGCTTTCTTT.

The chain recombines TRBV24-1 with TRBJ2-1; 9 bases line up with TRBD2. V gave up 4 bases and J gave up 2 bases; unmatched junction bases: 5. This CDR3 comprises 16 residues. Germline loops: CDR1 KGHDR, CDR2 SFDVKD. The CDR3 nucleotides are TGTGCCACCAGTGACAATAGCGGGGGCGCCTACAATGAGCAGTTCTTC. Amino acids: CATSDNSGGAYNEQFF.

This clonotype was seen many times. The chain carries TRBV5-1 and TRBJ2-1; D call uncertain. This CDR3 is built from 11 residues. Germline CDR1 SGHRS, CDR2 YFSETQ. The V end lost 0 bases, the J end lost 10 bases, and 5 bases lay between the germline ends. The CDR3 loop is CASSLVTEQFF. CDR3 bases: TGCGCCAGCAGCTTGGTCACAGAGCAGTTCTTC.

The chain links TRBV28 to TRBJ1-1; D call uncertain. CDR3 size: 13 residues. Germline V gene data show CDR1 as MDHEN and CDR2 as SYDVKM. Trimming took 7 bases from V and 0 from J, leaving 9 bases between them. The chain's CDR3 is CASISGLNTEAFF. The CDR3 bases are TGTGCCAGCATAAGCGGGTTGAACACTGAAGCTTTCTTT.

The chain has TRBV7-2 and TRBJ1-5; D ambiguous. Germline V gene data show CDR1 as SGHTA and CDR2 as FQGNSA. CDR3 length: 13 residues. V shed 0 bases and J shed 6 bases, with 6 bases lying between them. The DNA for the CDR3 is TGTGCCAGCAGCTTAGCGCCTGTTCAGCCCCAGCATTTT. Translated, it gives CASSLAPVQPQHF.

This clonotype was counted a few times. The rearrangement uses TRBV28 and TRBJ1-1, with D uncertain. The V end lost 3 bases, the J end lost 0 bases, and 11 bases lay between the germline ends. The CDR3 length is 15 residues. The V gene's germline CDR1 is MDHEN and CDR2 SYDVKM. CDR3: CASSFPGVMNTEAFF. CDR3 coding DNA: TGTGCCAGCAGTTTCCCCGGGGTAATGAACACTGAAGCTTTCTTT.

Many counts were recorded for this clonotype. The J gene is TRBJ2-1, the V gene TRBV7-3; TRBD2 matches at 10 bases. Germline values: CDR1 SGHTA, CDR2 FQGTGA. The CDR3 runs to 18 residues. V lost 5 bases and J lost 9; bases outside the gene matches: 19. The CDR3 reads CASSPSSTSGAPGGEQFF. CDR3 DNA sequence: TGTGCCAGCAGCCCATCCAGCACTAGCGGGGCCCCCGGGGGTGAGCAGTTCTTC.

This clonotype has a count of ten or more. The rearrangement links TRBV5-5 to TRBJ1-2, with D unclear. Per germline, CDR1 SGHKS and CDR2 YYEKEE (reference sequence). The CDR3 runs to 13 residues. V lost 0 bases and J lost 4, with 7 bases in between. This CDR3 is CASSLVGSYGYTF. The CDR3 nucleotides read TGTGCCAGCAGCTTGGTAGGGAGCTATGGCTACACCTTC. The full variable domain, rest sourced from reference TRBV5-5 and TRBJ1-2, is DAGVTQSPTHLIKTRGQQVTLRCSPISGHKSVSWYQQVLGQGPQFIFQYYEKEERGRGNFPDRFSARQFPNYSSELNVNALLLGDSALYLCASSLVGSYGYTFGSGTRLTVV.

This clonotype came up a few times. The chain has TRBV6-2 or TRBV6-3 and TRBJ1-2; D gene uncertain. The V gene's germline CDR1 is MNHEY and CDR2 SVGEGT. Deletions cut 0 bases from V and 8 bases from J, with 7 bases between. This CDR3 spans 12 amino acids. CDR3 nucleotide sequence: TGTGCCAGCAGTTACTCCAGAGAAGGCTACACCTTC. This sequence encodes CASSYSREGYTF.

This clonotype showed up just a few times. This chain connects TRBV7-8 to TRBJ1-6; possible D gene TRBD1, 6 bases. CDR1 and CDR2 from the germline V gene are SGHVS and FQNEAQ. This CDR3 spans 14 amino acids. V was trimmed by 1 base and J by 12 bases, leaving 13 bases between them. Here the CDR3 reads CASSLGQVDQPLHF. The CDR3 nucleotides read TGTGCCAGCAGCTTAGGACAGGTGGATCAACCCCTCCACTTT.

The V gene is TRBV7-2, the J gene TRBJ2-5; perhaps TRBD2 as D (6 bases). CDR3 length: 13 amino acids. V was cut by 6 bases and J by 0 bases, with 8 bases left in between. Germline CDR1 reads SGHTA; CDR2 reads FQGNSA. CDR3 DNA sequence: TGTGCCAGCAGTGGGGGGTACCAAGAGACCCAGTACTTC. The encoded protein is CASSGGYQETQYF.

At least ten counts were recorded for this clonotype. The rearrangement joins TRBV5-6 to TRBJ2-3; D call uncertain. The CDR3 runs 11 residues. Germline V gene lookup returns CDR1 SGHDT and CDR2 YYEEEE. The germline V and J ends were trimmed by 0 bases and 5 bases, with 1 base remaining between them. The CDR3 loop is CASSLVDTQYF. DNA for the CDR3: TGTGCCAGCAGCTTGGTAGATACGCAGTATTTT.

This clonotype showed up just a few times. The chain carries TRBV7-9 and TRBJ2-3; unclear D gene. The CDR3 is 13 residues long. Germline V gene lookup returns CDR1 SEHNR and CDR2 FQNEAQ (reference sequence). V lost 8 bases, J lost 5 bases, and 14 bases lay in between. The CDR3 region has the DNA TGTGCCAGCTCGGGTCCTGCCGAAGATACGCAGTATTTT. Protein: CASSGPAEDTQYF.

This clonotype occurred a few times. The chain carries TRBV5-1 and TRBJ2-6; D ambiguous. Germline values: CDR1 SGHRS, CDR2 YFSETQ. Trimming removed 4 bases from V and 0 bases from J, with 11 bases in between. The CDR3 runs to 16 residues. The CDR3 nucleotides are TGCGCCAGCAGCCTACCTACAAGCTCTGGGGCCAACGTCCTGACTTTC. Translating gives CASSLPTSSGANVLTF.

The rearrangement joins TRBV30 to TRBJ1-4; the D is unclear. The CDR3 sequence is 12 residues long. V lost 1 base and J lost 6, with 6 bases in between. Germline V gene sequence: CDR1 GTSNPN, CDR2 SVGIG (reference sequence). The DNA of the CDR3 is TGTGCCTGGAGTGGTCAAGATGAAAAACTGTTTTTT. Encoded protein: CAWSGQDEKLFF.

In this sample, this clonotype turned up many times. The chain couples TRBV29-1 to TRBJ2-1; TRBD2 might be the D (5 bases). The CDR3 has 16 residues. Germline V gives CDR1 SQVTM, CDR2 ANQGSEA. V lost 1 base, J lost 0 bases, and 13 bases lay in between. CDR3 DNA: TGCAGCGTTGAAGGGGGAGCGGCTAGCTCCTACAATGAGCAGTTCTTC. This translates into CSVEGGAASSYNEQFF.

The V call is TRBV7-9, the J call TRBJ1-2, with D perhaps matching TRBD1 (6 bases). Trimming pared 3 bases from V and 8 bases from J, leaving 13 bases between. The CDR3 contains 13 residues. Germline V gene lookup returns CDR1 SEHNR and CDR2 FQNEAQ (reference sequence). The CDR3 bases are TGTGCCAGCAGCTTCGGAACAGGGTCAGGCTACACCTTC. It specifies CASSFGTGSGYTF.

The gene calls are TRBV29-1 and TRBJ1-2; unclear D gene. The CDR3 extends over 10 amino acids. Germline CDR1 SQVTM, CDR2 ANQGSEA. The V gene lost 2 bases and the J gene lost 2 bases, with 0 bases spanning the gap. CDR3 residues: CSVENYGYTF. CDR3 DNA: TGCAGCGTTGAAAACTATGGCTACACCTTC.

The DNA of the CDR3 is TGTGCCAGTAGCGGGGGGGCCCCAGATACGCAGTATTTT. Protein: CASSGGAPDTQYF. The chain uses TRBV7-9 and TRBJ2-3; TRBD2 matches at 11 bases. V lost 9 bases, J lost 4 bases, and 3 bases stayed unmatched. Looked up from germline, CDR1 is SEHNR and CDR2 is FQNEAQ (reference sequence). The CDR3 consists of 13 residues.

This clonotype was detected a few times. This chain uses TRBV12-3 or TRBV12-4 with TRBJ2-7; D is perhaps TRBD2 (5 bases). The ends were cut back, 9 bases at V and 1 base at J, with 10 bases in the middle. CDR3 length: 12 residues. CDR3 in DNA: TGTGCCAGTAAAGCGGAGTCCTACGAGCAGTACTTC. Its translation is CASKAESYEQYF.

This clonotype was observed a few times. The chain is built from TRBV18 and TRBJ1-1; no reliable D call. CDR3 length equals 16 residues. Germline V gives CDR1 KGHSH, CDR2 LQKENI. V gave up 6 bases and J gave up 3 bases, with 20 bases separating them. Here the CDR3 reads CASSPALRKGYTEAFF. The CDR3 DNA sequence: TGTGCCAGCTCCCCGGCCCTTCGCAAGGGTTACACTGAAGCTTTCTTT.